This T cell receptor beta chain was captured by sequencing in a study of blood T cell repertoires in COVID-19. In the study overall: Spain, Italy and the United States supplied samples that represented acute and convalescent COVID-19. Nucleic acid was either cDNA or gDNA, and it came from T cells, B-cell-depleted T cells, or PBMCs.

Per the authors' pipeline: Amplification of reference gene primers provided the estimated nucleated cell counts. Clones were sequenced by immunoSEQ multiplex PCR, and TCRdb holds only the in-frame ones, with some missing. V and J calls and clone size are given by that table; D and trimming were obtained from the DNA. The table includes about 150,000 clones, 80% detected once. The TCR was taken from a man in his fifties or sixties with acute or convalescent COVID-19. Material: peripheral blood.

The CDR3, as DNA: TGTGCCACCAGCGCCTATCGTTCCACCGGGGAGCTGTTTTTT. Its protein product is CATSAYRSTGELFF. The chain has TRBV15 and TRBJ2-2; D ambiguous. Germline values: CDR1 LNHNV, CDR2 YYDKDF (reference sequence). Trimming pared 5 bases from V and 4 bases from J, leaving 11 bases between. The CDR3 runs 14 residues.